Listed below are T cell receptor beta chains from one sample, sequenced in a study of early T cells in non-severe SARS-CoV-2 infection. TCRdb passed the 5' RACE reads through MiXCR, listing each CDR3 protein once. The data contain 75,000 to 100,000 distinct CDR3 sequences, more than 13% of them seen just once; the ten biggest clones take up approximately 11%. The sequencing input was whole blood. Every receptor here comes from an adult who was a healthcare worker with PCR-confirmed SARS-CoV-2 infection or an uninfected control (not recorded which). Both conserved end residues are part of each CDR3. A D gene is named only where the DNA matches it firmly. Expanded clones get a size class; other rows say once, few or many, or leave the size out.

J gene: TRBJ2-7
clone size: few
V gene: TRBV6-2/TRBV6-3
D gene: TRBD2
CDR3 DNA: TGTGCCAGCAGGCGGGGGGTCGAAGACGAGCAGTACTTC
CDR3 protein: CASRRGVEDEQYF

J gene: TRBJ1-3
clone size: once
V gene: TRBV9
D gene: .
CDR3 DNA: TGTGCCAGCAGCGTGCAGGCTTCTGGAAACACCATATATTTT
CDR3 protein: CASSVQASGNTIYF

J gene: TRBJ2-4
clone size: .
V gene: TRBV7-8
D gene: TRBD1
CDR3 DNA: TGTGCCAGCAGCCACGGGACAGCTAAAAACATTCAGTACTTC
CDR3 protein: CASSHGTAKNIQYF

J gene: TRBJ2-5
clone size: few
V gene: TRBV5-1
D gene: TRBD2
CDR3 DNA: TGCGCCAGCAGCTTGGCGGGGGGCCAAGAGACCCAGTACTTC
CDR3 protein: CASSLAGGQETQYF

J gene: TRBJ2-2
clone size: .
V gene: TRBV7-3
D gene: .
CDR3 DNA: TGTGCCAGCAGCTCTGACAGCAACACCGGGGAGCTGTTTTTT
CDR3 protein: CASSSDSNTGELFF

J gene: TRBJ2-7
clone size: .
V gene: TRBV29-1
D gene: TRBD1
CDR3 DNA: TGCAGCGTTGTAATACAGGGGGTGAACGAGCAGTACTTC
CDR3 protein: CSVVIQGVNEQYF

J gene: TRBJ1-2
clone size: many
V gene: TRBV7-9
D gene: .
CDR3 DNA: TGTGCCAGCAGCTTAGTTCTGGCTAACTATGGCTACACCTTC
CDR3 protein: CASSLVLANYGYTF

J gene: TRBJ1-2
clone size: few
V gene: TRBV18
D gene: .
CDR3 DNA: TGTGCCAGCTCACCTATAGCGGGGCAGAAAAACTATGGCTACACCTTC
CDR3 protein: CASSPIAGQKNYGYTF

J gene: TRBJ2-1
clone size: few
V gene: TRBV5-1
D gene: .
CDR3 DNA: TGCGCCAGCAGCCCAACCTTCGCGTCTTACAATGAGCAGTTCTTC
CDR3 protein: CASSPTFASYNEQFF

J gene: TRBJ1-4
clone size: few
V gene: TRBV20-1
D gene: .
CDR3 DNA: TGCAGTGCTAGGGTAGGATACCCGGCAACTAATGAAAAACTGTTTTTT
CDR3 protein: CSARVGYPATNEKLFF

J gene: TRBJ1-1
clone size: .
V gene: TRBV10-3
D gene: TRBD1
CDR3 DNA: TGTGCCACCATCAGCACAGGGGGGAGGACTGAAGCTTTCTTT
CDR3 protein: CATISTGGRTEAFF

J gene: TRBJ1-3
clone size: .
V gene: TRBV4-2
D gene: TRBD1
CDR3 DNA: TGTGCCAGCAGCCAAGCCGGACAGGGGTTCGGAAACACCATATATTTT
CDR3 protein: CASSQAGQGFGNTIYF

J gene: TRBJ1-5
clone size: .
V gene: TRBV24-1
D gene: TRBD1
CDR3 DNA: TGTGCCACCAGTGCCGGACAGGGTAAACAGCCCCAGCATTTT
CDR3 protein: CATSAGQGKQPQHF

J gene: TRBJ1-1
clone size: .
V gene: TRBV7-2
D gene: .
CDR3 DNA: TGTGCCAGCAGCCCAGGCGGCTCGCAGGGGAACACTGAAGCTTTCTTT
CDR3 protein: CASSPGGSQGNTEAFF

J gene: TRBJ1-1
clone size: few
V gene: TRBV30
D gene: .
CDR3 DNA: TGTGCCTGGAGTTCGGGGTTGAACACTGAAGCTTTCTTT
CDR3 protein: CAWSSGLNTEAFF

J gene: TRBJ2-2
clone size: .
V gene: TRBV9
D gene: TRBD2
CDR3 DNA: TGTGCCAGCAGCCCCAAGGAGCGGGGTTCCACCGGGGAGCTGTTTTTT
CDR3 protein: CASSPKERGSTGELFF

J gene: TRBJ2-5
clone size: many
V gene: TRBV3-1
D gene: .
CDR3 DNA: TGTGCCAGCAGCCAAGAGGGGCGCCGGGACCTTGAAGAGACCCAGTACTTC
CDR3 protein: CASSQEGRRDLEETQYF

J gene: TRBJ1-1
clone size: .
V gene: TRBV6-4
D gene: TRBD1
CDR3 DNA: TGTGCCAGCAGTCTGACAGGGGGGAACACTGAAGCTTTCTTT
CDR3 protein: CASSLTGGNTEAFF

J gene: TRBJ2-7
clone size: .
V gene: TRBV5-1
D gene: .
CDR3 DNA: TGCGCCAGCAGCCAGGCCCTTGGATCCTCCTACGAGCAGTACTTC
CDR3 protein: CASSQALGSSYEQYF

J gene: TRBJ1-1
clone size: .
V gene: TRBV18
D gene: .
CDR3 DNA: TGTGCCAGCTCTCGCCGGCCCGGCCCAGATGAAGCTTTCTTT
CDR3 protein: CASSRRPGPDEAFF

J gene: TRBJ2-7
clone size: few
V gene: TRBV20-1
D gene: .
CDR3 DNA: TGCAGTGCTAGCGGTGTGGACGAGCAGTACTTC
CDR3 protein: CSASGVDEQYF

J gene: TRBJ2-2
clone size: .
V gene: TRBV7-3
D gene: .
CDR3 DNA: TGTGCCAGCAGCTTATATCACGGAGGCGCGAACACCGGGGAGCTGTTTTTT
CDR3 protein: CASSLYHGGANTGELFF

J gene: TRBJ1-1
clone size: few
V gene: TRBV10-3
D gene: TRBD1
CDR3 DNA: TGTGCCATCAGTCAAGGCGGGACAGGGGAGCGAGCTTTCTTT
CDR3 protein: CAISQGGTGERAFF

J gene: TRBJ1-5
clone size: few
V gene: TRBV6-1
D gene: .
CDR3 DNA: TGTGCCAGCAGCGAGACACAGGGACGGGAGCAGCCCCAGCATTTT
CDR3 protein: CASSETQGREQPQHF

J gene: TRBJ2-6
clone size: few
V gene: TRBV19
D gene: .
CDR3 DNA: TGTGCCAGTACAGGGACGGGGGCCAACGTCCTGACTTTC
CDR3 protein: CASTGTGANVLTF

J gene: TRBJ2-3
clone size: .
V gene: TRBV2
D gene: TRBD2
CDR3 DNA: TGTGCCAGTGGACTAGCGGAGGAAGGTACGCAGTATTTT
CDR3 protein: CASGLAEEGTQYF

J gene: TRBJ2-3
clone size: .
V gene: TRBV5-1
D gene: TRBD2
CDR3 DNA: TGCGCCAGCAGCTGGACTAGCGGGGGGGACTACGCGGCAGATACGCAGTATTTT
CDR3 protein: CASSWTSGGDYAADTQYF

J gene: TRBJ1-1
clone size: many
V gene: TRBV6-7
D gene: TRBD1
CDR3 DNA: TGTGCCACCATAAATGGGAATGGAAGGGGGCCGAACACTGAAGCTTTCTTT
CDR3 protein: CATINGNGRGPNTEAFF

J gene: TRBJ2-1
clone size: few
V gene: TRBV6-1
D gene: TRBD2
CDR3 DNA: TGTGCCAGCACTCGAAGGGATATCGGTAGCGGGGGAGGTAATGAGCAGTTCTTC
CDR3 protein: CASTRRDIGSGGGNEQFF

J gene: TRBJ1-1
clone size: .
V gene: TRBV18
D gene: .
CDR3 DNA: TGTGCCAGCTCACCACCGGTAGCTCGGAACACTGAAGCTTTCTTT
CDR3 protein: CASSPPVARNTEAFF

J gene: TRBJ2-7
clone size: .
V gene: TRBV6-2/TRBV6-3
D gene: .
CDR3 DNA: TGTGCCAGCAGTGCAGAGGACAACTCCTACGAGCAGTACTTC
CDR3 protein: CASSAEDNSYEQYF

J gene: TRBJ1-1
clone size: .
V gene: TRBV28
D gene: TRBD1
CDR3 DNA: TGTGCCACCTCAGAGGGGGACAGGGTGGCTTTCTTT
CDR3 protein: CATSEGDRVAFF

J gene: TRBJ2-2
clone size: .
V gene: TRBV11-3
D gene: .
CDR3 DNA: TGTGCCAGCAGCTCCCTTAGGAGCACCGGGGAGCTGTTTTTT
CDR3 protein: CASSSLRSTGELFF

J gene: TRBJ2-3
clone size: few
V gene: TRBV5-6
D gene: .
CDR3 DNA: TGTGCCAGCAGCTTGGGGGGGCCTAGCGGTGCCACAGATACGCAGTATTTT
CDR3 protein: CASSLGGPSGATDTQYF

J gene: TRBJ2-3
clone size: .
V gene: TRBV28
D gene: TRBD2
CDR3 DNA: TGTGCCAGCTGTATAGCGGGACCCGCTAGCACAGATACGCAGTATTTT
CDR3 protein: CASCIAGPASTDTQYF

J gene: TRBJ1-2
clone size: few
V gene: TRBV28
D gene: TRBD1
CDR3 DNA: TGTGCCAGCAGTTTGCAGGGGGCGTATGGCTACACCTTC
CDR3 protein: CASSLQGAYGYTF

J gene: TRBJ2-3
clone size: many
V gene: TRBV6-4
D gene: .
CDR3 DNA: TGTGCCAGCAGCATCGGTAGCACAGATACGCAGTATTTT
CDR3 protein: CASSIGSTDTQYF

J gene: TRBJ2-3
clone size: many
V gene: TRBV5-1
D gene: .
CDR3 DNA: TGCGCCAGCAGCCACGTGACAGGCCGCTTTAGCACAGATACGCAGTATTTT
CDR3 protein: CASSHVTGRFSTDTQYF

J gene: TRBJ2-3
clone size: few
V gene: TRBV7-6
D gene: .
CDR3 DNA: TGTGCCAGCAGCTTAGGGGGGCAAACAGATACGCAGTATTTT
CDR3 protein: CASSLGGQTDTQYF

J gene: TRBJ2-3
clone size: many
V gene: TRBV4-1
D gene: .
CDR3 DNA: TGCGCCAGCAGCCAAGGTCCAGGGGGCACAGATACGCAGTATTTT
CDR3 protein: CASSQGPGGTDTQYF

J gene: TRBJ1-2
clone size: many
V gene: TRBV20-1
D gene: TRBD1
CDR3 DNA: TGCAGTGCTAGAGGTTTGACAGGGGCTAATGGCTACACCTTC
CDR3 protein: CSARGLTGANGYTF

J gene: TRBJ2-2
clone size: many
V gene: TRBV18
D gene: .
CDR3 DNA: TGTGCCAGCTCACCCGACCTTAACACCGGGGAGCTGTTTTTT
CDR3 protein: CASSPDLNTGELFF

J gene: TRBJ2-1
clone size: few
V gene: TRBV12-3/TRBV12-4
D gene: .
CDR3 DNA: TGTGCCAGCAGACCGGGACGGCGGGCCTACAATGAGCAGTTCTTC
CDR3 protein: CASRPGRRAYNEQFF